A single sample is the source of the 23 T cell receptor beta chains below, sequenced in a study of blood T cell repertoires in COVID-19. Using immunoSEQ multiplex PCR, the repertoire was profiled, and TCRdb retains in-frame clones only, with some absent. The sample shows 150,000 to 200,000 clones, about 80% of them seen only once. The sequenced sample was peripheral blood. The receptors come from an elderly woman with acute or convalescent COVID-19.

The chain recombines TRBV18 with TRBJ1-6; 7 nucleotides match TRBD1. V shed 0 bases and J 5 bases; nucleotides not matched to a gene: 4. This CDR3 is 16 amino acids long. CDR1 and CDR2 from the germline V gene are KGHSH and LQKENI. The CDR3 sequence is CASSPPSTGDNSPLHF. CDR3 DNA sequence: TGTGCCAGCTCACCACCATCCACAGGGGATAATTCACCCCTCCACTTT.

The chain links TRBV5-8 to TRBJ2-7, with 9 bases lining up with TRBD1. Germline CDR1 SGHTS, CDR2 YDEGEE. V lost 1 base, J lost 7 bases, and 9 bases stayed unmatched. CDR3 length: 15 amino acids. CDR3 nucleotide sequence: TGTGCCAGCAGCTTGAACAGGGGGCGATCGGGTGAGCAGTACTTC. Amino acid sequence: CASSLNRGRSGEQYF.

This clone was observed once. The gene calls are TRBV5-1 and TRBJ1-2; possibly TRBD1 for D (6 bases). CDR1 is SGHRS and CDR2 is YFSETQ in the germline V gene. This CDR3 is 15 amino acids long. Trimming took 1 base from V and 2 from J, leaving 12 bases between them. The CDR3 reads CASSLTTGWNYGYTF. The CDR3 coding sequence is TGCGCCAGCAGCTTGACTACAGGGTGGAACTATGGCTACACCTTC.

The chain has TRBV19 and TRBJ2-7; TRBD1 agrees at 7 bases. The CDR3 sequence is 15 residues long. V was pared by 7 bases and J by 2 bases, with 11 bases of the junction left unmatched. CDR1 LNHDA and CDR2 SQIVND come from the germline V gene (reference sequence). CDR3 coding DNA: TGTGCCAGTACTATCTCGGGGCAGGGGGCCTACGAGCAGTACTTC. This translates into CASTISGQGAYEQYF.

This rearrangement joins TRBV30 to TRBJ2-3; D is undetermined. The CDR3 is 11 amino acids. V was shortened by 3 bases and J by 5 bases, with 6 bases between the two germline ends. Germline lookup yields CDR1 GTSNPN and CDR2 SVGIG (reference sequence). In DNA, the CDR3 is TGTGCCTGGAGCGGTGGAGATACGCAGTATTTT. Its protein is CAWSGGDTQYF.

In its sample, this clone was seen once. The chain has TRBV19 and TRBJ2-7; 8 nucleotides align to TRBD1. The CDR3 spans 14 residues. From germline, CDR1 is LNHDA and CDR2 SQIVND (reference sequence). Trimming removed 6 bases from V and 0 bases from J; junction bases left unmatched: 4. The CDR3 nucleotides are TGTGCCAGTAGCAGGACAGGGCTCTCCTACGAGCAGTACTTC. Translated: CASSRTGLSYEQYF.

V is TRBV7-9 and J is TRBJ1-5; 8 bases are a match to TRBD1. Germline assignment: CDR1 SEHNR and CDR2 FQNEAQ (reference sequence). This CDR3 is built from 15 residues. J gave up 4 bases and V 1 base, and 3 bases lay outside the gene matches. The CDR3 DNA reads as TGTGCCAGCAGCTTAGGGACAGGGATTAATCAGCCCCAGCATTTT. Protein product: CASSLGTGINQPQHF.

The chain joins TRBV4-2 to TRBJ2-1; TRBD2 aligns across 10 bases. The CDR3 totals 18 residues. Losses at the gene ends were 3 bases for V and 1 base for J; bases not matched to a gene: 9. CDR1 is LGHNA, CDR2 YNFKEQ, per germline. The CDR3 nucleotides read TGTGCCAGCAGCCAGGAACCCATAGCGGGGGGATCCTACAATGAGCAGTTCTTC. It specifies CASSQEPIAGGSYNEQFF.

This chain connects TRBV7-8 to TRBJ1-3; the D gene is possibly TRBD1 (6 bases). Trimming removed 8 bases at V and 1 base at J, with 12 bases between. This CDR3 comprises 14 residues. CDR1 is SGHVS, CDR2 FQNEAQ, per germline. Here the CDR3 DNA reads TGTGCCAGCCAGCCAACAGGGTCTGGAAACACCATATATTTT. Translation gives CASQPTGSGNTIYF. The variable domain in full, with the rest retrieved from reference TRBV7-8 and TRBJ1-3, is GAGVSQSPRYKVAKRGQDVALRCDPISGHVSLFWYQQALGQGPEFLTYFQNEAQLDKSGLPSDRFFAERPEGSVSTLKIQRTQQEDSAVYLCASQPTGSGNTIYFGEGSWLTVV.

The V and J genes are TRBV6-1 and TRBJ1-1; D not resolved. Trimming pared 3 bases from V and 2 bases from J, leaving 13 bases between. Germline V gene sequence: CDR1 MNHNS, CDR2 SASEGT. This CDR3 contains 15 residues. The CDR3 sequence: CASSDGVKGNTEAFF. The CDR3, as DNA: TGTGCCAGCAGTGACGGGGTGAAGGGAAACACTGAAGCTTTCTTT.

The chain employs TRBV5-1 and TRBJ1-1; 8 nucleotides agree with TRBD1. The CDR3 is made up of 14 amino acids. Germline values: CDR1 SGHRS, CDR2 YFSETQ. V lost 4 bases and J lost 3; bases outside the gene matches: 5. CDR3 sequence reads: CASSPTGGYTEAFF. CDR3 bases: TGCGCCAGCAGCCCCACAGGGGGTTACACTGAAGCTTTCTTT.

The gene calls are TRBV11-3 and TRBJ1-1; D uncertain. Trimming removed 3 bases at V and 7 bases at J, with 9 bases between. Germline V CDR1 and CDR2: SGHNT, YENEEA. The CDR3 length is 12 residues. CDR3 in DNA: TGTGCCAGCAGCTTGGACTCTGGTGAAGCTTTCTTT. Its protein is CASSLDSGEAFF.

The chain links TRBV5-6 to TRBJ2-5, with 10 nucleotides matching TRBD1. Germline loops: CDR1 SGHDT, CDR2 YYEEEE. The CDR3 is 15 residues long. V trimming: 4 bases; J trimming: 4 bases; junction bases outside the gene matches: 7. In DNA form, the CDR3 reads TGTGCCAGCAGCCGGCGTCGGACAGGGGGAGAGACCCAGTACTTC. It codes for CASSRRRTGGETQYF. The whole variable domain, remainder taken from reference TRBV5-6 and TRBJ2-5, is DAGVTQSPTHLIKTRGQQVTLRCSPKSGHDTVSWYQQALGQGPQFIFQYYEEEERQRGNFPDRFSGHQFPNYSSELNVNALLLGDSALYLCASSRRRTGGETQYFGPGTRLLVL.

The CDR3 DNA reads TGCGCCAGCGGCGGGGAGATTGAGAGGACGCAGTATTTT. Its translation is CASGGEIERTQYF. The chain is built from TRBV5-1 and TRBJ2-3; D is perhaps TRBD2 (6 bases). The CDR3 contains 13 residues. V lost 7 bases, J lost 9 bases, and 18 bases lay in between. CDR1 and CDR2 from the germline V gene are SGHRS and YFSETQ.

This clone was counted between two and nine times. V is TRBV30 and J is TRBJ2-2; possibly TRBD2 for D (6 bases). The CDR3 extends over 15 amino acids. The germline V and J ends were trimmed by 5 bases and 1 base, with 14 bases remaining between them. Germline V gene lookup returns CDR1 GTSNPN and CDR2 SVGIG (reference sequence). The CDR3: CAWGGGRQNTGELFF. The CDR3 DNA follows: TGTGCCTGGGGGGGAGGACGGCAGAACACCGGGGAGCTGTTTTTT. The full variable domain, its missing parts supplied by reference TRBV30 and TRBJ2-2, is SQTIHQWPATLVQPVGSPLSLECTVEGTSNPNLYWYRQAAGRGLQLLFYSVGIGQISSEVPQNLSASRPQDRQFILSSKKLLLSDSGFYLCAWGGGRQNTGELFFGEGSRLTVL.

The rearrangement links TRBV3-1 (or the pseudogene TRBV3-2) to TRBJ2-7; 7 bases map to TRBD2. Germline trimming cut 4 bases from V and 5 bases from J; bases unmatched to any gene: 8. Germline values: CDR1 LGHDT, CDR2 YNNKEL (reference sequence). The CDR3 totals 14 residues. The CDR3 sequence is CASSREGYNHEQYF. For the CDR3, the DNA is TGTGCCAGCAGCCGGGAGGGGTACAACCACGAGCAGTACTTC.

The chain couples TRBV7-9 to TRBJ1-4; 11 nucleotides agree with TRBD1. The CDR3 totals 16 residues. Germline-derived CDR1 and CDR2 are SEHNR and FQNEAQ (reference sequence). J gave up 2 bases and V 5 bases, and 4 bases lay outside the gene matches. The CDR3 spells CASSQGQGGTNEKLFF. The CDR3 DNA is TGTGCCAGCAGCCAGGGACAGGGGGGGACTAATGAAAAACTGTTTTTT. The full variable domain, in which reference TRBV7-9 and TRBJ1-4 provide the parts outside the CDR3, is DTGVSQNPRHKITKRGQNVTFRCDPISEHNRLYWYRQTLGQGPEFLTYFQNEAQLEKSRLLSDRFSAERPKGSFSTLEIQRTEQGDSAMYLCASSQGQGGTNEKLFFGSGTQLSVL.

This clone is a singleton in its sample. J is TRBJ2-6 and V is TRBV19; tentative D call: TRBD2 (5 bases). The CDR3 has 14 residues. Trimming took off 9 bases at V and 0 bases at J, with 9 bases between the two ends. Germline-derived CDR1 and CDR2 are LNHDA and SQIVND (reference sequence). In DNA form, the CDR3 reads TGTGCCAGCGAGGGTTTCTCTGGGGCCAACGTCCTGACTTTC. Its translation: CASEGFSGANVLTF.

The chain links TRBV9 to TRBJ2-1; 10 bases match TRBD2. Germline-derived CDR1 and CDR2 are SGDLS and YYNGEE. This CDR3 has 16 amino acids. Trimming at V came to 3 bases and at J to 8 bases, leaving 11 bases not matched to a gene. CDR3 region: CASSGQHLAGVDEQFF. The DNA for the CDR3 is TGTGCCAGCAGCGGGCAACACCTAGCGGGAGTGGATGAGCAGTTCTTC.

This rearrangement joins TRBV5-1 to TRBJ2-3; no reliable D call. The CDR3 runs 15 residues. Trimming stripped 2 bases from V and 0 bases from J, with 10 bases between. Germline V gives CDR1 SGHRS, CDR2 YFSETQ. CDR3 coding DNA: TGCGCCAGCAGCTTCGAGCCGTCAAGCACAGATACGCAGTATTTT. It codes for CASSFEPSSTDTQYF.

The rearrangement links TRBV9 to TRBJ1-2; D call uncertain. The CDR3 is made up of 15 amino acids. V shed 4 bases and J shed 4 bases, with 17 bases lying between them. Germline values: CDR1 SGDLS, CDR2 YYNGEE. CDR3 coding DNA: TGTGCCAGCAGCCCCCGTCCCTCTAACCCCTATGGCTACACCTTC. Protein: CASSPRPSNPYGYTF.

The rearrangement uses TRBV27 and TRBJ1-3; 10 bases match TRBD1. Trimming took 4 bases from V and 0 from J; bases not matched to a gene: 3. The CDR3 runs 16 residues. Germline CDR1 and CDR2: MNHEY and SMNVEV (reference sequence). The chain's CDR3 is CASSSTGGFSGNTIYF. The CDR3 region has the DNA TGTGCCAGCAGTTCGACAGGGGGCTTCTCTGGAAACACCATATATTTT.

The V gene is TRBV10-3, the J gene TRBJ2-5; D is perhaps TRBD2 (6 bases). Germline-derived CDR1 and CDR2 are ENHRY and SYGVKD. The CDR3 runs 13 residues. V lost 5 bases, J lost 5 bases, and 12 bases lay in between. CDR3 sequence reads: CAISTNGGETQYF. The CDR3, as DNA: TGTGCCATCAGTACCAATGGAGGGGAGACCCAGTACTTC.